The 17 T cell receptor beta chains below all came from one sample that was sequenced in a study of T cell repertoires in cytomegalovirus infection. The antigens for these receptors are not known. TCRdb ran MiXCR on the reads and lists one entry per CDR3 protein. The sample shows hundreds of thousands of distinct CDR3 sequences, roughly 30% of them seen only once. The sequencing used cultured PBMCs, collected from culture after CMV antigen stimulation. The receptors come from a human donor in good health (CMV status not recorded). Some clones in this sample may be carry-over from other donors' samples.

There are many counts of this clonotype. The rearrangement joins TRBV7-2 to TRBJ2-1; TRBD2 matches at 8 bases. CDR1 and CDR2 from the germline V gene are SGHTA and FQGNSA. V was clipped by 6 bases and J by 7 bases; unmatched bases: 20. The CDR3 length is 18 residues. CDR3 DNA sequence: TGTGCCAGCAGGCTATCCCCGAACGGGGGGGCCAAGATGAATGAGCAGTTCTTC. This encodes CASRLSPNGGAKMNEQFF.

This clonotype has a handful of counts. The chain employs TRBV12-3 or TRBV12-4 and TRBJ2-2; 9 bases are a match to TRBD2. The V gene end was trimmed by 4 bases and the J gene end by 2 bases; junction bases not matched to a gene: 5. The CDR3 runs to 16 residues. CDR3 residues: CASSSGLAINTGELFF. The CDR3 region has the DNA TGTGCCAGCAGTTCCGGACTAGCGATAAACACCGGGGAGCTGTTTTTT.

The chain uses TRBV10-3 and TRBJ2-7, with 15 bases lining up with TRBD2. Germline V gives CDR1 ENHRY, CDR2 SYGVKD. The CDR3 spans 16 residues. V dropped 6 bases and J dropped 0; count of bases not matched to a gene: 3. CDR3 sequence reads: CAISGTSGGYSYEQYF. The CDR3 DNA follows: TGTGCCATCAGCGGGACTAGCGGGGGGTACTCCTACGAGCAGTACTTC.

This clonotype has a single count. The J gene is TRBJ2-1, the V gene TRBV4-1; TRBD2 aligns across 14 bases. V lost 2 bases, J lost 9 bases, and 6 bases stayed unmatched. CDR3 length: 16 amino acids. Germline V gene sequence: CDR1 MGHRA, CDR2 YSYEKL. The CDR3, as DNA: TGCGCCAGCAGCCAACCGGGACTAGCGGGAGTCGGTGAGCAGTTCTTC. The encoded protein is CASSQPGLAGVGEQFF.

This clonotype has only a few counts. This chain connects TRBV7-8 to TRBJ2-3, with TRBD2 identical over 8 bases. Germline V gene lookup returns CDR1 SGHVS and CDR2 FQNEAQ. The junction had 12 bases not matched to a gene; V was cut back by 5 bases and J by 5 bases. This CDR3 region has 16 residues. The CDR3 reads CASSRSGAITVDTQYF. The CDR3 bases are TGTGCCAGCAGCCGTAGCGGGGCGATAACGGTAGATACGCAGTATTTT.

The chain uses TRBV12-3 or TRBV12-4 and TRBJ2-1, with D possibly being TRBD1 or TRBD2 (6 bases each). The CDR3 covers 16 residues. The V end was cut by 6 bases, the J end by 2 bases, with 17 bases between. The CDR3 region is CASRALVRGPYNEQFF. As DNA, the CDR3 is TGTGCCAGCAGGGCTCTAGTTCGGGGGCCCTACAATGAGCAGTTCTTC.

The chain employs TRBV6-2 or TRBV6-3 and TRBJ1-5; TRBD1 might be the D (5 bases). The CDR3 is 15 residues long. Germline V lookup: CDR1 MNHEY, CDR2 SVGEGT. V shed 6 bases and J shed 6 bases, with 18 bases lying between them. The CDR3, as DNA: TGTGCCAGCAGATCATCAGGGTTAATTGCTCAGCCCCAGCATTTT. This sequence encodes CASRSSGLIAQPQHF.

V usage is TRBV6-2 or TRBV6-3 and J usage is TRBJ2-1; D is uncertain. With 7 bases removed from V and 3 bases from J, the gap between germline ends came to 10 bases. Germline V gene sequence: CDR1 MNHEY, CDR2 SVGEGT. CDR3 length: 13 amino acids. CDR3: CASTATNYNEQFF. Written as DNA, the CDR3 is TGTGCCAGCACGGCGACGAACTACAATGAGCAGTTCTTC.

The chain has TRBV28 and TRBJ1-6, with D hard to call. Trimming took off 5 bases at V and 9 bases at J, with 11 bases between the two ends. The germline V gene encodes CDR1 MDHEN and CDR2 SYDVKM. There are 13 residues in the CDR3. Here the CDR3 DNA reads TGTGCCAGCAGTCCTAGGGCCCGTTCACCCCTCCACTTT. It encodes CASSPRARSPLHF.

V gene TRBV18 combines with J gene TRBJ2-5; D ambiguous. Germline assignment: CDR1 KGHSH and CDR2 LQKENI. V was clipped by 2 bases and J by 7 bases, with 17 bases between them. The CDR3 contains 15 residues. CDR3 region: CASSPMPSSTRTQYF. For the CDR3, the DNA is TGTGCCAGCTCACCAATGCCCTCCAGCACAAGGACCCAGTACTTC.

The CDR3 is CASSPTGNRAEQYF. The DNA for the CDR3 is TGTGCCAGCAGCCCCACGGGGAACAGGGCTGAGCAGTACTTC. The chain employs TRBV7-9 and TRBJ2-7; D possibly corresponds to TRBD1 (6 bases). Germline loops: CDR1 SEHNR, CDR2 FQNEAQ (reference sequence). The CDR3 runs to 14 residues. Trimming shortened V by 5 bases and J by 7 bases, and 18 bases separated the two germline ends.

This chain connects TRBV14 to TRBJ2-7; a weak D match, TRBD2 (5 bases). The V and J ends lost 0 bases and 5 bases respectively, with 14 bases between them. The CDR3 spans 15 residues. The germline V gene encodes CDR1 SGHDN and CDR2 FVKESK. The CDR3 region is CASSQDPGWIDEQYF. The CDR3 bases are TGTGCCAGCAGCCAAGATCCGGGATGGATCGACGAGCAGTACTTC.

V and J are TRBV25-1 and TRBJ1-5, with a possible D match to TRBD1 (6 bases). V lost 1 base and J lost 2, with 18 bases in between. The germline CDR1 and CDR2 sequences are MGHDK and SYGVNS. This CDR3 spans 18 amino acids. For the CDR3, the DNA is TGTGCCAGCAGTGAATGGGGGGCAGGGCATAAGGGCAATCAGCCCCAGCATTTT. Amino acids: CASSEWGAGHKGNQPQHF.

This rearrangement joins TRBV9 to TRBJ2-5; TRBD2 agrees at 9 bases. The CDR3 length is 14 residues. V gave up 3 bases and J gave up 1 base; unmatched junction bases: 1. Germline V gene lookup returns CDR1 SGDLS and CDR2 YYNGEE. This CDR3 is CASSASGVQETQYF. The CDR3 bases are TGTGCCAGCAGCGCTAGCGGGGTCCAAGAGACCCAGTACTTC.

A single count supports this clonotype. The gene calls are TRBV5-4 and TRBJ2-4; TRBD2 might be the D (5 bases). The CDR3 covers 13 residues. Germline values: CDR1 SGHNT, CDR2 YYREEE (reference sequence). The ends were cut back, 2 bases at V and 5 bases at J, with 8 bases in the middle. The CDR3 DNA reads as TGTGCCAGCAGCTTCTGGGGAGAAAACATTCAGTACTTC. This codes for CASSFWGENIQYF.

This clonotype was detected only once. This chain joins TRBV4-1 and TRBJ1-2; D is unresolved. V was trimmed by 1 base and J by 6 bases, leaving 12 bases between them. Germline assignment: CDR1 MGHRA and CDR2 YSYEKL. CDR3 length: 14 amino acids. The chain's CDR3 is CASSQVILLNGYTF. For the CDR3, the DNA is TGCGCCAGCAGCCAAGTTATCCTTTTAAATGGCTACACCTTC.

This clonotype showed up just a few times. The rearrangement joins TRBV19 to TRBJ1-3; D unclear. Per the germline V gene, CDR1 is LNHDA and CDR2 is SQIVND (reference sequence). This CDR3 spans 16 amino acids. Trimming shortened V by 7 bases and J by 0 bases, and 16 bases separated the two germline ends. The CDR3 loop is CASTPGSLSSGNTIYF. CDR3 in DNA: TGTGCCAGTACCCCCGGGTCACTGAGCTCTGGAAACACCATATATTTT.